This T cell receptor (beta chain) was observed in a study of blood T cell repertoires in COVID-19. Study as a whole: Sources were T cells, B-cell-depleted T cells, or PBMCs; the material itself was cDNA or gDNA.

Produced via immunoSEQ multiplex PCR; TCRdb's table is partial and in-frame only. The table has approximately 150,000 clones, 65% to 85% seen once. In this sample, this clone turned up a few times. Germline V CDR1 and CDR2: MNHEY, SVGAGI. The CDR3 covers 12 residues. With 2 bases removed from V and 10 bases from J, the gap between germline ends came to 9 bases. The sample was PBMCs or T cells enriched from blood (not recorded which). The TCR sequence derives from a middle-aged man who had recovered from COVID-19. The genes are TRBV6-5 and TRBJ2-1; D not certain. CDR3 protein: CASSYRNGEQFF. DNA for the CDR3: TGTGCCAGCAGTTACAGGAACGGGGAGCAGTTCTTC.